This T cell receptor (beta chain) was recovered during a study of T cells in Graves' hyperthyroidism and ophthalmopathy. This CDR3 region has 16 residues. CDR1 and CDR2 (germline): KGHSH, LQKENI. Trimming removed 4 bases from V and 5 bases from J; junction bases left unmatched: 9. This clonotype has a handful of counts. TCR beta CDR3 regions were amplified from RNA transcripts. The HTBI primer set was used in a first-round RT-PCR of the TCR CDR3. MiXCR, applied by TCRdb to the multiplex PCR reads, yields one record per CDR3 protein. The repertoire holds fewer than 200,000 distinct CDR3 sequences, with just under 9.5% as singletons.

The sequenced sample consisted of blood. V gene TRBV18 combines with J gene TRBJ2-7; the match to TRBD2 covers 12 bases. The source is a woman aged 18-29 years with Graves' hyperthyroidism that later progressed to Graves' ophthalmopathy. In DNA, the CDR3 is TGTGCCAGCTCACGAGCCCCGGGACTAGCGGGCCACGAGCAGTACTTC. Its protein product is CASSRAPGLAGHEQYF.